This TCR beta chain came from a study of blood T cell repertoires in COVID-19. Study in general: Italy, Spain and the United States were the sources of the convalescent and acute COVID-19 samples. T cells, B-cell-depleted T cells, or PBMCs provided the cDNA or gDNA that served as material.

Per the authors' pipeline: Amplifying reference gene primers gave estimates of nucleated cell counts. Assay: immunoSEQ multiplex PCR; the TCRdb copy retains only in-frame clones and omits some. That table supplies the V and J calls and clone size; D and trimming were determined from the DNA. The sample includes roughly 80,000 clones, about 89% of them seen just once. The germline V gene has CDR1 LGHDT and CDR2 YNNKEL (reference sequence). The ends lost 3 bases at V and 1 base at J; junction bases unmatched: 16. The CDR3 has 20 amino acids. The sequence came from a woman aged 60 to 75 with acute or convalescent COVID-19. V is TRBV3-1 (or the pseudogene TRBV3-2) and J is TRBJ2-2; TRBD1 matches at 8 bases. Source material: peripheral blood. The CDR3 region has the DNA TGTGCCAGCAGCCAGATAGGGACAGGTACCACCGCGGGGAACACCGGGGAGCTGTTTTTT. Protein: CASSQIGTGTTAGNTGELFF.